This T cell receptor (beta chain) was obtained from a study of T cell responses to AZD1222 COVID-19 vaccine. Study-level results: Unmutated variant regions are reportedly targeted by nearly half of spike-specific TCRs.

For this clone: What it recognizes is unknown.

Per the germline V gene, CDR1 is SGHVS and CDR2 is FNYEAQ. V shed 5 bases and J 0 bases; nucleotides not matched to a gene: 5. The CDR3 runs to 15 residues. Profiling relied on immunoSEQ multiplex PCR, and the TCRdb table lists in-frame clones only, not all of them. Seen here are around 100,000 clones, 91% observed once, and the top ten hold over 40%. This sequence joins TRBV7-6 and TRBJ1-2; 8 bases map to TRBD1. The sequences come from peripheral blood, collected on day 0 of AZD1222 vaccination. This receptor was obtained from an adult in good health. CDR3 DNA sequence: TGTGCCAGCAGCCCCGGACAGGGACCTAACTATGGCTACACCTTC. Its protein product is CASSPGQGPNYGYTF.